Included here is one T cell receptor (beta chain) sequence, with context. The assay was immunoSEQ multiplex PCR, and TCRdb's table has in-frame clones only and misses some. The top ten clones hold under 1.5% of a sample with around 130,000 clones, about 90% of them seen once. The record originates from a study of T cell responses to AZD1222 COVID-19 vaccine. V was shortened by 12 bases and J by 0 bases, with 11 bases between the two germline ends. This CDR3 comprises 13 residues. Germline values: CDR1 KGHDR, CDR2 SFDVKD. This sequence was found in an adult in good health. The sample consisted of peripheral blood, taken on day 0 of AZD1222 vaccination. The rearrangement joins TRBV24-1 to TRBJ1-5; no firm D call. CDR3 amino acids: CAERIFSNQPQHF. The DNA of the CDR3 is TGTGCCGAAAGGATTTTTAGCAATCAGCCCCAGCATTTT.